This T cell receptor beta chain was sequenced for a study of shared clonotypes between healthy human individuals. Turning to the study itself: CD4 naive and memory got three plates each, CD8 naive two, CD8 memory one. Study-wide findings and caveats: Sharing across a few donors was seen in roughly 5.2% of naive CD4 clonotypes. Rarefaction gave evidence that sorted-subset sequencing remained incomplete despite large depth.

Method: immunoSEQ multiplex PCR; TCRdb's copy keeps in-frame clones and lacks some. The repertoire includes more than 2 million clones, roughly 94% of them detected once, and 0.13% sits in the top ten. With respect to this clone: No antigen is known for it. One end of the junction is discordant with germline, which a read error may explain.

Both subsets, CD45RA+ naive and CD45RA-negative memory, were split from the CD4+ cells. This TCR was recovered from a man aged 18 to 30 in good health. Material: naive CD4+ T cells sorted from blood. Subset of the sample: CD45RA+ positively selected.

The CDR3, as DNA: TGTGCCAGCAGCTGGGGACAGGGGAACTCTGGCTACACCTTC. This codes for CASSWGQGNSGYTF. The chain uses TRBV6-6 and TRBJ1-2, with 10 bases matching TRBD1. CDR3 length: 14 residues. CDR1 and CDR2 from the germline V gene are MNHNY and SVGAGI (reference sequence).